Included here is one TCR beta chain sequence, with context. The sample holds a few counts of this clone. Its specific antigen is unknown. Base qualities are missing; no much larger clone stands one base away. V loses 4 bases at its end and J loses 4 bases; junction bases beyond the gene matches: 4. The CDR1 and CDR2 encoded by the germline V gene (reference sequence) are GTSNPN and SVGIG. The CDR3 goes from the cysteine to the phenylalanine over 14 residues. The DNA shown is the 42-base CDR3, in frame from base 1. The sample belongs to a study of blood T cell repertoires in COVID-19 (dated by TCRdb to 2020 to 2021). With regard to the full study: The collaborator samples originated in the United States, Italy and Spain and spanned the acute and convalescent phases of COVID-19. The prospective study material was composed of cDNA or gDNA derived from T cells, B-cell-depleted T cells, or PBMCs. Deeply sampled blood TCRbeta repertoires from subjects exposed to, actively infected with, or recovered from COVID-19 were included in the dataset. A freely available public database, intended as a resource for researchers studying the immune response to SARS-CoV-2, is where the repertoires were released. Samples came from the ongoing ImmuneRACE study (first 160 participants) plus 1,254 subjects from 6 global collaborators. A de-identified subject ID, COVID-19 status, age in years and sex were almost always included in the sample metadata. Where available, HLA class I and class II types were obtained from metadata supplied by the sample provider rather than from assay-based typing. What the study reported, not specific to this receptor: Clinical and demographic metadata were provided uncurated, with the amount varying by source and participant.

The collaborating institutions used their own protocols to collect whole blood in K2EDTA tubes. For TCRbeta analysis, collaborators shipped samples in one of three forms: frozen whole blood, isolated PBMCs, or DNA extracted from either of those sample types. TCRbeta CDR3 regions were amplified from genomic DNA using the immunoSEQ Assay, a bias-controlled multiplex PCR. The paper's data handling went like this. The number of nucleated cells in each sample was estimated from the amplification of reference gene primers within the assay. Sequence reads were collapsed and filtered to measure the absolute abundance of every unique TCRbeta CDR3 rearrangement. For each sample, productive Simpson clonality was calculated by taking the square root of Simpson's diversity index across productive rearrangements. TCRdb holds this immuneACCESS table with in-frame rearrangements only. Some clones are missing; in checked studies, unresolved V genes explain under half, and the rest has no known cause. The V and J calls and clone size come from that table; D and trimming were worked out from the DNA. For this sample the table gives approximately 44,000 clones, of which about four fifths were detected only once. Approximately 5.2% of the sample comes from the top ten.

This receptor was identified in a human donor in a cohort sampled during active COVID-19. The sample consisted of peripheral blood. The V gene is TRBV30 and the J gene is TRBJ2-3; 11 nucleotides in the junction match TRBD2. The nucleotides read TGTGCCTGGACCCTAGCGGGGGGTCCAGATACGCAGTATTTT. Its coded protein is CAWTLAGGPDTQYF.